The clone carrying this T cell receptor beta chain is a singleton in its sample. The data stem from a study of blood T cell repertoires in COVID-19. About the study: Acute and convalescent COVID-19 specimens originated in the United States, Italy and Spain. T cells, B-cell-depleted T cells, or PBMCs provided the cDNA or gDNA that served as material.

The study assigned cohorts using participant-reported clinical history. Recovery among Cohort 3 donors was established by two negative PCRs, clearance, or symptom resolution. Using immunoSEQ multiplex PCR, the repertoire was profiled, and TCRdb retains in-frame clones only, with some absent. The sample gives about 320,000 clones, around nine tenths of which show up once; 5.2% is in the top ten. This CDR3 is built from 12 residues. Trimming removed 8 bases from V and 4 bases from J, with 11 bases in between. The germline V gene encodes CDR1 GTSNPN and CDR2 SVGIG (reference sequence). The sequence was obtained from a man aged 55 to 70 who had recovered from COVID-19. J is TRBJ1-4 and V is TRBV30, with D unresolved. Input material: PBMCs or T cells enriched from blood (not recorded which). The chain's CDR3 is CALAGYNEKLFF. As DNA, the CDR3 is TGTGCCCTAGCGGGGTATAATGAAAAACTGTTTTTT.